One sample yielded the 3 T cell receptor beta chains listed below, sequenced in a study of blood T cell repertoires in COVID-19. Libraries were prepared by immunoSEQ multiplex PCR; TCRdb keeps only in-frame clonotypes and omits some of them. Of 150,000 to 200,000 clones in the sample, 60% to 80% are singletons; the top ten hold roughly 2.8%. The sample taken for sequencing was peripheral blood. The source of these receptors is a man in his 70s with acute or convalescent COVID-19.

Points on this clone: Germline and junction disagree at one end, which may indicate a read error. The J gene is TRBJ2-7, the V gene TRBV11-3; TRBD1 is a possible D gene (6 bases). Germline V gives CDR1 SGHNT, CDR2 YENEEA. The CDR3 is 17 amino acids. Here the CDR3 reads CASSLDGDPQGIYVQYF. DNA of the CDR3: TGTGCCAGCAGCTTAGACGGCGACCCGCAGGGGATCTACGTGCAGTACTTC. The full variable domain, rest sourced from reference TRBV11-3 and TRBJ2-7, is EAGVVQSPRYKIIEKKQPVAFWCNPISGHNTLYWYLQNLGQGPELLIRYENEEAVDDSQLPKDRFSAERLKGVDSTLKIQPAELGDSAVYLCASSLDGDPQGIYVQYFGPGTRLTVT.

The chain combines TRBV15 with TRBJ2-7, with 8 bases aligning to TRBD2. The junction had 4 bases not matched to a gene; V was cut back by 3 bases and J by 3 bases. This CDR3 region has 14 residues. Germline V gives CDR1 LNHNV, CDR2 YYDKDF (reference sequence). Here the CDR3 reads CATSRSSGNYEQYF. The CDR3 DNA is TGTGCCACCAGCAGGAGTAGCGGGAACTACGAGCAGTACTTC.

The chain is built from TRBV10-1 and TRBJ2-7, with TRBD2 matching 11 bases. The CDR3 has 18 amino acids. Germline V CDR1 and CDR2: WNHNN, SYGVQD (reference sequence). The V and J ends lost 3 bases and 0 bases, in that order; junction bases with no gene match: 10. The CDR3 here is CASSDTTSGAPSSYEQYF. For the CDR3, the DNA is TGCGCCAGCAGTGATACGACTAGCGGGGCTCCTAGCTCCTACGAGCAGTACTTC.